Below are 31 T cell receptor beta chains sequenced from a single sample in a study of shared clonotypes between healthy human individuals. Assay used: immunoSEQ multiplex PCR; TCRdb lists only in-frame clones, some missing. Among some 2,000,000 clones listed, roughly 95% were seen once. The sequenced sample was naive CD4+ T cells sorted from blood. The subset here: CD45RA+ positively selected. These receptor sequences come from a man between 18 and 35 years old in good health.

The CDR3 here is CASSPSGTAPYGYTF. The CDR3, as DNA: TGTGCCAGCAGTCCAAGCGGGACGGCTCCGTATGGCTACACCTTC. The V gene is TRBV27, the J gene TRBJ1-2, with D possibly matching TRBD1 (5 bases). From germline, CDR1 is MNHEY and CDR2 SMNVEV (reference sequence). Trimming took off 5 bases at V and 5 bases at J, with 18 bases between the two ends. This CDR3 contains 15 residues.

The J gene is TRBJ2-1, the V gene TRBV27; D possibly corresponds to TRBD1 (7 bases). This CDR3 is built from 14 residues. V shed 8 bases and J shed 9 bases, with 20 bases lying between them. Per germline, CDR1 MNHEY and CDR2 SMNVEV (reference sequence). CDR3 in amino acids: CASLGGAGLGEQFF. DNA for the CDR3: TGTGCCAGCTTAGGGGGCGCGGGGTTGGGTGAGCAGTTCTTC.

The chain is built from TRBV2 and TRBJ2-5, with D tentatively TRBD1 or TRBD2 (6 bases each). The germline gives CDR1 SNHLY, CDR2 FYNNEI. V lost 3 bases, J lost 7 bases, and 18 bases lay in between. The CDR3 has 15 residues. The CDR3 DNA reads TGTGCCAGCAGTGATCGGGACTCAGGGGTGGGGACCCAGTACTTC. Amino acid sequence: CASSDRDSGVGTQYF.

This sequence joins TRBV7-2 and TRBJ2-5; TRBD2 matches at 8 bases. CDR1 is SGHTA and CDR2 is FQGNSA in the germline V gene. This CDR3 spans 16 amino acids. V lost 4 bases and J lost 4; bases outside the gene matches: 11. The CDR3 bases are TGTGCCAGCAGCTCTCTTAGCGGGAAAGTACGAGAGACCCAGTACTTC. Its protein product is CASSSLSGKVRETQYF.

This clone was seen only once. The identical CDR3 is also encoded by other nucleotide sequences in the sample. The CDR3 loop reads CASSLEGTSYNEQFF. As DNA, the CDR3 is TGCGCCAGCAGCTTGGAAGGGACCTCCTACAATGAGCAGTTCTTC. The rearrangement uses TRBV5-1 and TRBJ2-1; D is tentatively TRBD1 or TRBD2 (5 bases each). The V gene lost 0 bases and the J gene lost 0 bases, with 7 bases spanning the gap. Looked up from germline, CDR1 is SGHRS and CDR2 is YFSETQ. The CDR3 runs to 15 residues.

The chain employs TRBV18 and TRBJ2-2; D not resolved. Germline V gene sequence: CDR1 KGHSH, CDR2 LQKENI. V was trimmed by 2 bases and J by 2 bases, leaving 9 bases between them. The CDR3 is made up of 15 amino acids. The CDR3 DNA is TGTGCCAGCTCACCAGAAAGAATTAACACCGGGGAGCTGTTTTTT. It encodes CASSPERINTGELFF.

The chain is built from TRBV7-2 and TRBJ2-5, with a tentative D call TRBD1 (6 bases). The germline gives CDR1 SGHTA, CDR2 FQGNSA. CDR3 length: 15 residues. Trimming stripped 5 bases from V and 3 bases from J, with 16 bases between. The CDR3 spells CASSPQGHTEETQYF. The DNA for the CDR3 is TGTGCCAGCAGCCCTCAGGGGCATACCGAAGAGACCCAGTACTTC.

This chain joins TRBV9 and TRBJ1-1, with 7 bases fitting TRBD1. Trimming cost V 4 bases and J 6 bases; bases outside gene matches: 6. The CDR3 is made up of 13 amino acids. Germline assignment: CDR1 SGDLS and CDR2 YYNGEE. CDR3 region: CASSFRQGAEAFF. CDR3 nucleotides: TGTGCCAGCAGCTTTAGACAGGGTGCTGAAGCTTTCTTT.

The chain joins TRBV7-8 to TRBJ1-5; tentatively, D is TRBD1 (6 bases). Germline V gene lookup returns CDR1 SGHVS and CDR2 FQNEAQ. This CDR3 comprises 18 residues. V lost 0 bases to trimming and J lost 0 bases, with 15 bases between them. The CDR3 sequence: CASSLATGNRVSNQPQHF. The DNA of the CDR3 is TGTGCCAGCAGCTTAGCGACGGGAAACAGGGTTAGCAATCAGCCCCAGCATTTT.

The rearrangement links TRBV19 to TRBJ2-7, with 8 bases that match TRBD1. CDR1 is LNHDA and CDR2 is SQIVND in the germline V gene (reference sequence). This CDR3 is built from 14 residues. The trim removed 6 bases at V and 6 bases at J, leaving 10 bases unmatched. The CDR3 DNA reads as TGTGCCAGTAGGCCCCTCGGACAGGGTGGCGAGCAGTACTTC. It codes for CASRPLGQGGEQYF.

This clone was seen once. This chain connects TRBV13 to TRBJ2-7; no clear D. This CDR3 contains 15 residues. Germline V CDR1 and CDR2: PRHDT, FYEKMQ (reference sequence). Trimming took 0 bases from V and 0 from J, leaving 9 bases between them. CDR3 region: CASSLGSRSSYEQYF. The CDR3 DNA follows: TGTGCCAGCAGCTTAGGGTCCAGAAGCTCCTACGAGCAGTACTTC.

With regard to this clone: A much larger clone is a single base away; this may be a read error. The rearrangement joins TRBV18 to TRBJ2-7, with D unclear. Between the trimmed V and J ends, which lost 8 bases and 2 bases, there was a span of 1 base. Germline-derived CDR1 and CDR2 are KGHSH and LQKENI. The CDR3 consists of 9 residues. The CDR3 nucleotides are TGTGCCAGCCCCTACGAGCAGTACTTC. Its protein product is CASPYEQYF.

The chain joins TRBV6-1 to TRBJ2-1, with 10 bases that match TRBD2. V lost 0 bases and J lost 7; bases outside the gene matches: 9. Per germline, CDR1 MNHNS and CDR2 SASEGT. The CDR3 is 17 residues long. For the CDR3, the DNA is TGTGCCAGCAGTGAAGCGCACCGGGTACTAGCGGGAAATGAGCAGTTCTTC. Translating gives CASSEAHRVLAGNEQFF.

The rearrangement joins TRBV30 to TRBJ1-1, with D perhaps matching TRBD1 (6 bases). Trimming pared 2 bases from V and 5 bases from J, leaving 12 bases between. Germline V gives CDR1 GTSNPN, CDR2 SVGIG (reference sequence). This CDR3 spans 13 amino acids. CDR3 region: CAWSKKGVTEAFF. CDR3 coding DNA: TGTGCCTGGAGTAAGAAGGGGGTTACTGAAGCTTTCTTT.

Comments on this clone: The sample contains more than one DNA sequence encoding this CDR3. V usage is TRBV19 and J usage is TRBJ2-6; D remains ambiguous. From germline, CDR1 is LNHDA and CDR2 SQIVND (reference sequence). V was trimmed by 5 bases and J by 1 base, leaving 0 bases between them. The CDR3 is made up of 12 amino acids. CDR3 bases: TGTGCCAGTAGTTCTGGGGCCAACGTCCTGACTTTC. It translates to CASSSGANVLTF.

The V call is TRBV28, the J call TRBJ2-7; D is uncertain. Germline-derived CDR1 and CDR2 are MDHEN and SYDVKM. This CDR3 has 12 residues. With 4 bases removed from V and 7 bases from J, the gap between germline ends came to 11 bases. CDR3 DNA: TGTGCCAGCAGTTCGTATACGCGGGAGCAGTACTTC. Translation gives CASSSYTREQYF.

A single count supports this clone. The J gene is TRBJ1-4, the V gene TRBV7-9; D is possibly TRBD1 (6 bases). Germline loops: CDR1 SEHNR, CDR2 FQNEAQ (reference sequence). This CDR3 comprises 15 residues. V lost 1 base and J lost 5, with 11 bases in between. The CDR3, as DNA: TGTGCCAGCAGCTTAGGGGGACACCTAAATGAAAAACTGTTTTTT. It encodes CASSLGGHLNEKLFF. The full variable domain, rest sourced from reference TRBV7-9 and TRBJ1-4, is DTGVSQNPRHKITKRGQNVTFRCDPISEHNRLYWYRQTLGQGPEFLTYFQNEAQLEKSRLLSDRFSAERPKGSFSTLEIQRTEQGDSAMYLCASSLGGHLNEKLFFGSGTQLSVL.

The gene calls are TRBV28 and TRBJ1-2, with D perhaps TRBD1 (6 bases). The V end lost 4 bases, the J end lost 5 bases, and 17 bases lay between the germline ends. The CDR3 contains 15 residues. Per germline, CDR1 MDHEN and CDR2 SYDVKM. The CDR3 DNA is TGTGCCAGCAGTTCTCATTTTCCCCAGGGGTATGGCTACACCTTC. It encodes CASSSHFPQGYGYTF.

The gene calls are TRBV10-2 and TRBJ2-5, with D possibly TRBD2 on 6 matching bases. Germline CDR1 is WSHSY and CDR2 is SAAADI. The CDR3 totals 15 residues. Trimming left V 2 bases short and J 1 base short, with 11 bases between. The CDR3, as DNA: TGCGCCAGCAGTGAGACGGGAGTTTCCCAAGAGACCCAGTACTTC. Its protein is CASSETGVSQETQYF.

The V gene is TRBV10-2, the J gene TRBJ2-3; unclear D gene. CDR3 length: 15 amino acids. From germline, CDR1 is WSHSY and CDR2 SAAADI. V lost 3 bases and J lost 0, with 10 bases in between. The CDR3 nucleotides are TGCGCCAGCAGTGATACTCCGAGAAGCACAGATACGCAGTATTTT. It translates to CASSDTPRSTDTQYF.

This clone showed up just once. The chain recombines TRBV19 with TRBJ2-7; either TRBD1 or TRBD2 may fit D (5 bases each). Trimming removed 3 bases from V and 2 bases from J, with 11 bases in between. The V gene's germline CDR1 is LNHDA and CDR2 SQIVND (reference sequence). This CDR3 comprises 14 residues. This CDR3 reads CASSIRDRPYEQYF. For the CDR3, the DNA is TGTGCCAGTAGTATCCGGGACCGTCCCTACGAGCAGTACTTC.

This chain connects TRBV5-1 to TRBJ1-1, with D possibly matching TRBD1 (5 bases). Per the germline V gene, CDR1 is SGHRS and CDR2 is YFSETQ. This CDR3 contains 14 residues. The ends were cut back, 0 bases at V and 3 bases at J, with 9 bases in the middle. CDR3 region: CASSLVGTYTEAFF. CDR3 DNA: TGCGCCAGCAGCTTGGTCGGGACTTACACTGAAGCTTTCTTT.

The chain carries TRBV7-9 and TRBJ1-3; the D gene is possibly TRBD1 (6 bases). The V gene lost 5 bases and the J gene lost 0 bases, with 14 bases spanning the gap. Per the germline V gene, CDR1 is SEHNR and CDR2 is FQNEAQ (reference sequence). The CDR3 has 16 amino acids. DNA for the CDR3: TGTGCCAGCAGCCAGGGACATTTCGACTCTGGAAACACCATATATTTT. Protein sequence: CASSQGHFDSGNTIYF.

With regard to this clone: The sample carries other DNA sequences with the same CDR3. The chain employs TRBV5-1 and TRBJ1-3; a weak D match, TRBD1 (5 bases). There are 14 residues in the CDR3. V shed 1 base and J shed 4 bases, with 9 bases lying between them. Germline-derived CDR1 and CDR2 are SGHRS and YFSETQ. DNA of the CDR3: TGCGCCAGCAGCTTGCCGGGGGTCGGAAACACCATATATTTT. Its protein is CASSLPGVGNTIYF.

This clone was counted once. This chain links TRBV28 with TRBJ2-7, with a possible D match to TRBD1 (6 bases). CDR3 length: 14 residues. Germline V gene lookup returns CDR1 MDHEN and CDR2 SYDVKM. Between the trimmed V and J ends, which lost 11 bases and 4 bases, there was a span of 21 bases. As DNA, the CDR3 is TGTGCCTCTAAGACGGGACAAACCGTTTACGAGCAGTACTTC. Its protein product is CASKTGQTVYEQYF.

The DNA of the CDR3 is TGTGCCAGCAGTGAGTCCAGTTTTAATCAGCCCCAGCATTTT. Protein sequence: CASSESSFNQPQHF. V and J are TRBV2 and TRBJ1-5; D gene uncertain. This CDR3 contains 14 residues. V was clipped by 3 bases and J by 4 bases, with 10 bases between them. The germline CDR1 and CDR2 sequences are SNHLY and FYNNEI.

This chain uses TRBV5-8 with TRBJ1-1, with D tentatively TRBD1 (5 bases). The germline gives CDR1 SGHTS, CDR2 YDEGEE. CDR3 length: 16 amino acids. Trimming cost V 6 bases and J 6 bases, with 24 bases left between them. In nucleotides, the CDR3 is TGTGCCAGCATCGACATGATCAGGGCTATTATCTCTGAAGCTTTCTTT. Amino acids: CASIDMIRAIISEAFF.

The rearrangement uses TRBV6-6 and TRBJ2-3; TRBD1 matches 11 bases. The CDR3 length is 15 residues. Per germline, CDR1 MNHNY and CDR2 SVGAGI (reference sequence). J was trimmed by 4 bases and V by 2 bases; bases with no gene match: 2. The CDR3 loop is CASSYRTGGADTQYF. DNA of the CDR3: TGTGCCAGCAGTTACCGGACAGGGGGCGCAGATACGCAGTATTTT.

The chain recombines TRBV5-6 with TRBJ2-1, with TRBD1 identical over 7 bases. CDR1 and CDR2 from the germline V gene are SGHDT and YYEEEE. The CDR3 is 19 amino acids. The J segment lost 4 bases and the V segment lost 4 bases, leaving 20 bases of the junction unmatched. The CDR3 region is CASSVGQAERMKTYNEQFF. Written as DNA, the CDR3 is TGTGCCAGCAGCGTCGGACAGGCGGAGCGGATGAAGACTTACAATGAGCAGTTCTTC.

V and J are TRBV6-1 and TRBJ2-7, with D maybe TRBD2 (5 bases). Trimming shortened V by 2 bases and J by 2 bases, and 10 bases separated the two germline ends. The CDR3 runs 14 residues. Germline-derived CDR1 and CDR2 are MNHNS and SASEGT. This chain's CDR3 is CASSESPGTYEQYF. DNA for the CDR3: TGTGCCAGCAGTGAATCTCCCGGGACCTACGAGCAGTACTTC.

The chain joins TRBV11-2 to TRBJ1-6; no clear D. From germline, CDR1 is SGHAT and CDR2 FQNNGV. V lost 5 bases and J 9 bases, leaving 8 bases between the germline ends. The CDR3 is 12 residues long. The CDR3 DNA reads TGTGCCAGCAGCGACACGGGTTCACCCCTCCACTTT. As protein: CASSDTGSPLHF.